This T cell receptor (beta chain) originates from a study of OX40 agonist ivuxolimab in advanced cancers. On the study more broadly: Melanoma, hepatocellular carcinoma, head and neck or renal cell cancer occurred in dose-escalation patients. Study-level results: CD8+ T cells (on average) carried more expanded clones than CD4+ T cells.

The V gene's germline CDR1 is GTSNPN and CDR2 SVGIG (reference sequence). The CDR3 is 14 amino acids. V was shortened by 0 bases and J by 4 bases, with 10 bases between the two germline ends. Assay used: immunoSEQ multiplex PCR; TCRdb lists only in-frame clones, some missing. The table lists 90,000 or so clones, about 90% of them singletons. This clone occurred many times. Its cognate antigen is unknown. V is TRBV30 and J is TRBJ1-5; the D is unclear. The TCR sequence derives from an adult with an advanced solid tumor such as melanoma, head and neck, liver or kidney cancer. The source material was CD4+ or CD8+ T cells sorted from blood, sampled in a trial of the OX40 agonist ivuxolimab. The DNA for the CDR3 is TGTGCCTGGAGTGTACCCAGTAGTAATCAGCCCCAGCATTTT. This sequence encodes CAWSVPSSNQPQHF.